This TCR beta chain was obtained from a study of cytomegalovirus exposure and HLA in healthy donors. Study results and caveats: Reports described diagnosis of cytomegalovirus status by the classifier as highly specific and sensitive. A later analysis reportedly found that, within productive TCRs, an Asian-associated ancestry cluster had fewer N-insertions than the mean observed across the roughly 690 donors. Follow-up analysis later connected one missense variant in DCLRE1C with trimming of TCR beta V- and J-genes.

The PCR employed 60 Vbeta primers together with 13 Jbeta primers. Libraries were prepared by immunoSEQ multiplex PCR; TCRdb keeps only in-frame clonotypes and omits some of them. Here the sample spans about 130,000 clones, approximately 69% being singletons. In the case of this clone: What it recognizes is unknown.

Nominally healthy donors provided the samples, though records likely missed some immune exposures. The receptor was isolated from a man aged 40-49 years in good health and CMV-seropositive. Sequencing was carried out using PBMCs.

The DNA for the CDR3 is TGTGCTAGTGGTCTCGGACAGCCCGATTATGGCTACACCTTC. It specifies CASGLGQPDYGYTF. The chain carries TRBV12-5 and TRBJ1-2; perhaps TRBD1 as D (6 bases). V was cut by 5 bases and J by 5 bases, with 15 bases left in between. The germline V gene encodes CDR1 LGHNT and CDR2 FRNRAP. CDR3 length: 14 amino acids.